Included here is one T cell receptor (beta chain) sequence, with context. The target antigen is unknown. CDR3 size: 13 residues. V was cut by 5 bases and J by 4 bases, with 9 bases left in between. CDR1 and CDR2 (germline): LGHDT, YNNKEL (reference sequence). The assay was immunoSEQ multiplex PCR, and TCRdb's table has in-frame clones only and misses some. This sample yields more than 95,000 clones, of which 82% are seen a single time; around 5% belongs to the top ten. This sample is part of a study of T cell responses to AZD1222 COVID-19 vaccine. The wider study: Pooling covered second doses at about 4 or about 12 weeks. Study observations and caveats: With dominance at 160-218 and 743-854, vaccine-associated CD4 TCRs spanned spike. Clonal diversity may have been underestimated, and the donors were mostly white British, with more females than males. AZD1222 recipients seropositive at baseline numbered only five or six.

The genes are TRBV3-1 (or the pseudogene TRBV3-2) and TRBJ1-3; D call uncertain. This clonotype originated in an adult in good health. The sample consisted of peripheral blood, taken on day 0 of AZD1222 vaccination. CDR3 in amino acids: CASSSNEGNTIYF. The CDR3 region has the DNA TGTGCCAGCAGCTCAAACGAGGGAAACACCATATATTTT.